This TCR beta chain is drawn from a study of blood T cells in healthy people across ages. CDR3 length: 17 residues. Germline V gene data show CDR1 as SGHTA and CDR2 as FQGNSA. V lost 2 bases, J lost 0 bases, and 14 bases lay in between. Roughly 10 milliliters of peripheral blood were drawn from each donor. Alongside a J-beta primer mix, a sample-barcoded 5' primer served in a second PCR lasting about 7 to 12 cycles. TCRdb redid the calling of the 5' RACE reads with MiXCR, one entry per CDR3 protein. The data contain around 1.7 million distinct CDR3 sequences, about 30% of them seen just once; the ten biggest clones take up around 7.7%. In regard to this clonotype: The target antigen is unknown.

Study-wide points: Estimates of total diversity, which came from one million sequenced T cells, were considered to be underestimates. Older age went with lower TCR beta diversity per million T cells, in a roughly linear way. A conclusive naive versus antigen-experienced comparison was prevented by the unsorted PBMCs.

The source is a woman aged 25 to 39 in good health. This rearrangement joins TRBV7-2 to TRBJ1-3, with D uncertain. The material sequenced was blood. As DNA, the CDR3 is TGTGCCAGCAGCTTATCCCCCGGTGGCGACTCTGGAAACACCATATATTTT. Translating it yields CASSLSPGGDSGNTIYF.